This T cell receptor beta chain comes out of a study of radiation and T cells in renal cell carcinoma. On the study more broadly: Nephrectomy followed 15 Gy stereotactic body radiation by 4 weeks.

This CDR3 region has 17 residues. CDR1 MGHDK and CDR2 SYGVNS come from the germline V gene. With V trimmed by 5 bases and J by 1 base, 11 bases remained unmatched. With regard to this clone: What it recognizes is unknown.

Only in-frame clones appear in the TCRdb table, and some are missing; sequencing was by immunoSEQ multiplex PCR. The sample lists 95,000 to 150,000 clones, approximately 80% occurring once. Study-wide results and limits: Pretreatment tumor biopsies were lacking, so baseline clonotypes are unknown.

Time point here: baseline pretreatment blood. Treatment of the sample: 15 Gy SBRT to primary tumor, nephrectomy 4 weeks later. The chain joins TRBV25-1 to TRBJ1-1, with 9 bases lining up with TRBD1. The clonotype comes from a woman aged 60 to 75 with renal cell carcinoma. Material: blood, obtained from a patient whose treatment included radiotherapy and nephrectomy. The CDR3 region is CASSQTGTGRGNTEAFF. DNA for the CDR3: TGTGCCAGCAGTCAAACCGGGACAGGGCGTGGGAACACTGAAGCTTTCTTT.